This T cell receptor (beta chain) was sequenced in a study of patients and donors after allogeneic stem cell transplantation. Germline CDR1 and CDR2: SGHRS and YFSETQ. This CDR3 has 14 amino acids. The V end was cut by 4 bases, the J end by 7 bases, with 18 bases between. This clonotype was seen a handful of times. TCRdb re-derived calls from the RT-PCR reads in MiXCR, one entry per CDR3 protein. The sample records hundreds of thousands of distinct CDR3 sequences, around 15% being singletons. The V gene is TRBV5-1, the J gene TRBJ2-7, with D perhaps matching TRBD2 (5 bases). Sequences were obtained from blood, either unsorted or a sorted T cell fraction (not recorded which). The sequence was collected from a human donor who was either an allogeneic HSCT recipient or a stem cell or donor lymphocyte infusion donor (not recorded which). It is not recorded whose cells these are; they may come from a transplant donor. The CDR3 DNA follows: TGCGCCAGCAGCGCTCCGGGGTCAAAGTGGGAGCAGTACTTC. Protein sequence: CASSAPGSKWEQYF.